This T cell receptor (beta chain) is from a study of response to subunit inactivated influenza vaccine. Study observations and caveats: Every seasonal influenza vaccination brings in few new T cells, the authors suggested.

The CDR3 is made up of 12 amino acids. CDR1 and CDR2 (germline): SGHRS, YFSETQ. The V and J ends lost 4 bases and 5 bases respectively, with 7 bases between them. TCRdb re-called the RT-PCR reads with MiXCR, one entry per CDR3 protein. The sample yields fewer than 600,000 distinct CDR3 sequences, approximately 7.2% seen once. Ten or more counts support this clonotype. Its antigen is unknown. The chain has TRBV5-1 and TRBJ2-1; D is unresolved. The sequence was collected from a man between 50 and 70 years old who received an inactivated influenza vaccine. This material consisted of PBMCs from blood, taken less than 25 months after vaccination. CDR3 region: CASSPQHNEQFF. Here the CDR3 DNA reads TGCGCCAGCAGCCCCCAGCACAATGAGCAGTTCTTC.